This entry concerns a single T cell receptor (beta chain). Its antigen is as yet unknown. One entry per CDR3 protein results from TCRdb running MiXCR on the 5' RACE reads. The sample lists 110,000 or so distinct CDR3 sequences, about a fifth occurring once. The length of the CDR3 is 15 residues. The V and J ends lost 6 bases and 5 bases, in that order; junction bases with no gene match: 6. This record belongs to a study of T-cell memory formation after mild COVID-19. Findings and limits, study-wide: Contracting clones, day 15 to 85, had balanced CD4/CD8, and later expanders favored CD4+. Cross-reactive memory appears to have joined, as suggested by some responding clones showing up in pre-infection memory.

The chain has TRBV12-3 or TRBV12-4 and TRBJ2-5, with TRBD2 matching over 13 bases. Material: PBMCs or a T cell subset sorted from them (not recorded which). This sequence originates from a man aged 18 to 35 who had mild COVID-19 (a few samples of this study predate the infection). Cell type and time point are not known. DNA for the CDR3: TGTGCCAGCAGCTCCGGGACTAGCGGGGCCGAGACCCAGTACTTC. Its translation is CASSSGTSGAETQYF.